Listed below are T cell receptor beta chains from one sample, sequenced in a study of early T cells in non-severe SARS-CoV-2 infection. TCRdb ran MiXCR on the 5' RACE reads and lists one entry per CDR3 protein. The sample lists approximately 66,000 distinct CDR3 sequences, 12% occurring once. Sequenced sample: whole blood. These receptors were collected from an adult who was a healthcare worker with PCR-confirmed SARS-CoV-2 infection or an uninfected control (not recorded which). Each CDR3 is given with its conserved first and last residue. The D gene is left open where the match is weak. The size field is filled for only some rows; it gives once, few, many or a size class.

j_gene: TRBJ2-1
abundance: few
d_gene: TRBD2
v_gene: TRBV2
CDR3aa: CASSDWTSGSNEQFF
CDR3nt: TGTGCCAGCAGTGATTGGACTAGCGGGAGTAATGAGCAGTTCTTC

j_gene: TRBJ1-1
abundance: -
d_gene: -
v_gene: TRBV29-1
CDR3aa: CSARVNTEAFF
CDR3nt: TGCAGCGCCAGGGTGAACACTGAAGCTTTCTTT

j_gene: TRBJ2-1
abundance: many
d_gene: -
v_gene: TRBV18
CDR3aa: CASSPLLADEQFF
CDR3nt: TGTGCCAGCTCACCTCTACTAGCCGATGAGCAGTTCTTC

j_gene: TRBJ1-2
abundance: many
d_gene: -
v_gene: TRBV7-2
CDR3aa: CASSLAWGNYGYTF
CDR3nt: TGTGCCAGCAGCTTAGCATGGGGGAACTATGGCTACACCTTC

j_gene: TRBJ2-1
abundance: many
d_gene: -
v_gene: TRBV6-5
CDR3aa: CASSYSTGSSYNEQFF
CDR3nt: TGTGCCAGCAGTTACTCCACGGGAAGCTCCTACAATGAGCAGTTCTTC

j_gene: TRBJ2-5
abundance: many
d_gene: -
v_gene: TRBV3-1
CDR3aa: CASSQGRETQYF
CDR3nt: TGTGCCAGCAGCCAAGGGCGGGAGACCCAGTACTTC

j_gene: TRBJ2-1
abundance: -
d_gene: TRBD1
v_gene: TRBV29-1
CDR3aa: CSVEDRLSYNEQFF
CDR3nt: TGCAGCGTTGAGGACAGGCTCTCCTACAATGAGCAGTTCTTC

j_gene: TRBJ2-4
abundance: many
d_gene: -
v_gene: TRBV7-2
CDR3aa: CASSLVGGPQNIQYF
CDR3nt: TGTGCCAGCAGCTTAGTAGGGGGGCCCCAAAACATTCAGTACTTC

j_gene: TRBJ1-1
abundance: few
d_gene: -
v_gene: TRBV30
CDR3aa: CAWKGDRTEAFF
CDR3nt: TGTGCCTGGAAGGGAGACAGGACTGAAGCTTTCTTT

j_gene: TRBJ2-7
abundance: many
d_gene: TRBD1
v_gene: TRBV9
CDR3aa: CASSVEQGAYEQYF
CDR3nt: TGTGCCAGCAGCGTAGAACAGGGGGCATACGAGCAGTACTTC

j_gene: TRBJ2-7
abundance: -
d_gene: TRBD2
v_gene: TRBV28
CDR3aa: CASSHPGLGSYEQYF
CDR3nt: TGTGCCAGCAGCCACCCGGGACTAGGGTCCTACGAGCAGTACTTC

j_gene: TRBJ2-2
abundance: many
d_gene: TRBD2
v_gene: TRBV12-3/TRBV12-4
CDR3aa: CASSFRFRTSETLGTGELFF
CDR3nt: TGTGCCAGCAGTTTTCGATTCAGGACTAGCGAGACTCTGGGCACCGGGGAGCTGTTTTTT

j_gene: TRBJ1-1
abundance: -
d_gene: -
v_gene: TRBV3-1
CDR3aa: CASSQNDRKNTEAFF
CDR3nt: TGTGCCAGCAGCCAAAACGACAGGAAGAACACTGAAGCTTTCTTT

j_gene: TRBJ2-1
abundance: -
d_gene: TRBD1
v_gene: TRBV28
CDR3aa: CASSPGQGVVEQFF
CDR3nt: TGTGCCAGCAGCCCGGGACAGGGGGTTGTTGAGCAGTTCTTC

j_gene: TRBJ2-7
abundance: -
d_gene: -
v_gene: TRBV5-1
CDR3aa: CASSLAQVGYEQYF
CDR3nt: TGCGCCAGCAGCTTGGCGCAGGTAGGCTACGAGCAGTACTTC

j_gene: TRBJ1-1
abundance: -
d_gene: TRBD1
v_gene: TRBV7-8
CDR3aa: CASSLGQGAGTEAFF
CDR3nt: TGTGCCAGCAGCTTGGGACAGGGGGCAGGCACTGAAGCTTTCTTT

j_gene: TRBJ1-1
abundance: many
d_gene: -
v_gene: TRBV10-3
CDR3aa: CATEDGLARTEAFF
CDR3nt: TGTGCCACAGAGGATGGTTTGGCTCGTACTGAAGCTTTCTTT

j_gene: TRBJ1-5
abundance: -
d_gene: TRBD1
v_gene: TRBV7-9
CDR3aa: CASSSPGGQPQHF
CDR3nt: TGTGCCAGCAGCTCCCCAGGGGGCCAGCCCCAGCATTTT

j_gene: TRBJ1-3
abundance: many
d_gene: TRBD1
v_gene: TRBV18
CDR3aa: CASSPWTGITGNTIYF
CDR3nt: TGTGCCAGCTCACCTTGGACAGGCATTACTGGAAACACCATATATTTT

j_gene: TRBJ1-2
abundance: -
d_gene: -
v_gene: TRBV11-3
CDR3aa: CASSFENGF
CDR3nt: TGTGCCAGCAGCTTTGAGAACGGCTTC

j_gene: TRBJ2-2
abundance: -
d_gene: -
v_gene: TRBV5-6
CDR3aa: CASSETIANTGELFF
CDR3nt: TGTGCCAGCAGCGAGACTATCGCGAACACCGGGGAGCTGTTTTTT

j_gene: TRBJ2-7
abundance: -
d_gene: -
v_gene: TRBV6-5
CDR3aa: CASSYRQTPSYEQYF
CDR3nt: TGTGCCAGCAGTTATAGGCAGACCCCCTCCTACGAGCAGTACTTC

j_gene: TRBJ2-7
abundance: -
d_gene: -
v_gene: TRBV19
CDR3aa: CASSIHWAETTYEQYF
CDR3nt: TGTGCCAGTAGTATTCATTGGGCAGAAACTACCTACGAGCAGTACTTC

j_gene: TRBJ2-1
abundance: few
d_gene: -
v_gene: TRBV20-1
CDR3aa: CSARVNEQFF
CDR3nt: TGCAGTGCTCGGGTCAATGAGCAGTTCTTC

j_gene: TRBJ2-5
abundance: many
d_gene: -
v_gene: TRBV11-2
CDR3aa: CASRLTSQGGETQYF
CDR3nt: TGTGCCAGCAGGCTAACTTCTCAGGGTGGAGAGACCCAGTACTTC

j_gene: TRBJ1-1
abundance: -
d_gene: TRBD1
v_gene: TRBV10-3
CDR3aa: CAIRTGGTEAFF
CDR3nt: TGTGCCATCAGAACAGGGGGCACTGAAGCTTTCTTT

j_gene: TRBJ2-3
abundance: -
d_gene: -
v_gene: TRBV15
CDR3aa: CATSRGGEDTQYF
CDR3nt: TGTGCCACCAGCAGAGGAGGGGAAGATACGCAGTATTTT

j_gene: TRBJ1-1
abundance: few
d_gene: -
v_gene: TRBV7-6
CDR3aa: CASSLETSTEAFF
CDR3nt: TGTGCCAGCAGCTTAGAGACGAGCACTGAAGCTTTCTTT

j_gene: TRBJ1-1
abundance: few
d_gene: -
v_gene: TRBV7-2
CDR3aa: CASSSNMNTEAFF
CDR3nt: TGTGCCAGCAGCTCTAATATGAACACTGAAGCTTTCTTT

j_gene: TRBJ2-1
abundance: few
d_gene: TRBD1
v_gene: TRBV7-2
CDR3aa: CASSLKWGQYNEQFF
CDR3nt: TGTGCCAGCAGCTTAAAGTGGGGACAGTACAATGAGCAGTTCTTC

j_gene: TRBJ1-1
abundance: -
d_gene: -
v_gene: TRBV3-1
CDR3aa: CASSQPGASTEAFF
CDR3nt: TGTGCCAGCAGCCAACCCGGGGCTAGCACTGAAGCTTTCTTT

j_gene: TRBJ2-4
abundance: once
d_gene: -
v_gene: TRBV5-1
CDR3aa: CASSLPPSDIQYF
CDR3nt: TGCGCCAGCAGCTTGCCCCCCTCGGACATTCAGTACTTC

j_gene: TRBJ2-3
abundance: many
d_gene: -
v_gene: TRBV6-1
CDR3aa: CASSDMGVRSTDTQYF
CDR3nt: TGTGCCAGCAGTGATATGGGGGTCAGGAGCACAGATACGCAGTATTTT

j_gene: TRBJ2-1
abundance: many
d_gene: -
v_gene: TRBV20-1
CDR3aa: CSATWNNEQFF
CDR3nt: TGCAGTGCTACCTGGAACAATGAGCAGTTCTTC

j_gene: TRBJ2-5
abundance: few
d_gene: -
v_gene: TRBV19
CDR3aa: CASTAGIRAAGTQYF
CDR3nt: TGTGCCAGCACAGCTGGGATTCGGGCCGCCGGGACCCAGTACTTC

j_gene: TRBJ1-5
abundance: -
d_gene: -
v_gene: TRBV2
CDR3aa: CASSRTRVGNQPQHF
CDR3nt: TGTGCCAGCAGCAGGACCAGGGTCGGCAATCAGCCCCAGCATTTT

j_gene: TRBJ2-3
abundance: many
d_gene: -
v_gene: TRBV6-2/TRBV6-3
CDR3aa: CASSYSTAGDPDTQYF
CDR3nt: TGTGCCAGCAGTTACTCGACGGCAGGGGACCCAGATACGCAGTATTTT